One TCR beta chain is described in this entry. What it recognizes is unknown. The data derive from a study of identical twins. The V and J ends lost 1 base and 5 bases respectively, with 18 bases between them. Germline CDR1 and CDR2: SGHTA and FQGNSA. The CDR3 totals 17 residues. Study findings and constraints: There is a chance that invariant MAIT and iNKT cells partially muddied zero-insertion analyses. Interpretation of the results relied on cross-sectional statistical analysis and not on following the same donors. Beta clonotypes that were abundant in cord blood contained fewer insertions, a pattern absent from memory repertoires.

Unique molecular identifiers were present on the cDNA, and a universal primer site came from template switching. In TCRdb, the 5' RACE reads were re-called with MiXCR into one record per CDR3 protein. The table lists around 160,000 distinct CDR3 sequences, approximately 4% of them singletons, with more than 6.5% in the top ten. The receptor was isolated from a man between 18 and 29 years old in good health. Sequencing was carried out using memory T cells sorted from blood. This sequence joins TRBV7-2 and TRBJ1-3; weak D call: TRBD1 (5 bases). CDR3 sequence reads: CASSLGGAGLLRNTIYF. CDR3 nucleotides: TGTGCCAGCAGCTTAGGAGGTGCAGGGCTCCTGAGAAACACCATATATTTT.